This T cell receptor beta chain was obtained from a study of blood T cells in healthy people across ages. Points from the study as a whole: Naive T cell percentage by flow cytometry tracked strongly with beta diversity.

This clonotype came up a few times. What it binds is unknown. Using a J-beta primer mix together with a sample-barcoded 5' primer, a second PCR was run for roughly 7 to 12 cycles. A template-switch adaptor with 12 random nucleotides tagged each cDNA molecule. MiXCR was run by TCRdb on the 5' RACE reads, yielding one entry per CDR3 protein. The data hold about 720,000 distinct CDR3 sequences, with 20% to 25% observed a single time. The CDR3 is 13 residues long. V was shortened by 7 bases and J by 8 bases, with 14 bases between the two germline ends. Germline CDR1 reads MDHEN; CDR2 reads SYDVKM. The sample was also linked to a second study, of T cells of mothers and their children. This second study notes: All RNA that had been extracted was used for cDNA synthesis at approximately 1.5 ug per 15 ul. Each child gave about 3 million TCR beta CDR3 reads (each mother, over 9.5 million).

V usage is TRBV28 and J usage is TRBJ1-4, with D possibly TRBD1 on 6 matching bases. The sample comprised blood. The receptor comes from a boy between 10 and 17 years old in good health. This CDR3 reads CASMITGTEKLFF. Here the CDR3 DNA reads TGTGCCAGCATGATAACAGGGACCGAAAAACTGTTTTTT.